The T cell receptor (beta chain) described here comes from a study of blood T cell repertoires in COVID-19. Study summary: The study drew acute and convalescent COVID-19 samples from the United States, Italy and Spain.

The V gene end was trimmed by 4 bases and the J gene end by 2 bases; junction bases not matched to a gene: 7. Germline-derived CDR1 and CDR2 are SEHNR and FQNEAQ (reference sequence). The CDR3 is 15 residues long. TCRdb's copy holds only in-frame clones and misses some; the assay was immunoSEQ multiplex PCR. The profile shows 62,000 or so clones, 89% of them singletons. V usage is TRBV7-9 and J usage is TRBJ2-5; TRBD1 matches at 7 bases. The clonotype comes from a man in his fifties or sixties with active COVID-19. Input material: peripheral blood. CDR3 in DNA: TGTGCCAGCAGCTCCTGGGGCAGGGGGCAAGAGACCCAGTACTTC. This gives the protein CASSSWGRGQETQYF.